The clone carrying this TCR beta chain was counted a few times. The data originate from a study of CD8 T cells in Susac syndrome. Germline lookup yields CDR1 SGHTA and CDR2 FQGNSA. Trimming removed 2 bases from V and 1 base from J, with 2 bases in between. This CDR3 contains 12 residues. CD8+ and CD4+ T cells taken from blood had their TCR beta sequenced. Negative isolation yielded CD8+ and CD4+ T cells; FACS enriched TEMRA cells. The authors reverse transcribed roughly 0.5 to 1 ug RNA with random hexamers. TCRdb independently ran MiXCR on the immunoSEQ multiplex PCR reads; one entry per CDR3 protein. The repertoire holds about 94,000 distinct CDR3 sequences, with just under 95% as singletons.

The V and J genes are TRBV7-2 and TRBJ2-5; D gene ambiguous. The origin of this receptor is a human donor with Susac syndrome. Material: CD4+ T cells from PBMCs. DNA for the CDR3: TGTGCCAGCAGCTTACTCCAAGAGACCCAGTACTTC. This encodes CASSLLQETQYF.